The 29 T cell receptor beta chains reported below all come from one sample, sequenced in a study of T cells in women clearing cervical HPV infection. This table comes from immunoSEQ multiplex PCR, and its TCRdb copy is limited to in-frame clones, with some not included. The sample includes just over 20,000 clones. Input material: blood buffy coat. These receptors all come from a woman between 18 and 70 years old with a cervical HPV16 infection that either progressed to CIN3+ or cleared (not recorded which).

On this clone itself: Coverage ceases 3 residues before the CDR3 finishes, and the germline J gene fills in the end. The chain combines TRBV20-1 with TRBJ2-1, with D perhaps TRBD1 (6 bases). Germline V gives CDR1 DFQATT, CDR2 SNEGSKA (reference sequence). The CDR3 length is 13 residues. Trimming removed 6 bases from V and 6 bases from J, with 15 bases in between. CDR3: CSARLTGRNEQFF. The CDR3 DNA, read in part, is TGCAGTGCCCGTCTGACAGGCCGCAATGAG.

As to this clone: The DNA ends 3 residues before the CDR3 does, and the rest of the CDR3 is filled in from the germline J gene. The rearrangement links TRBV19 to TRBJ1-2, with unresolved D. From germline, CDR1 is LNHDA and CDR2 SQIVND (reference sequence). The V and J ends lost 3 bases and 3 bases respectively, with 8 bases between them. The CDR3 runs 13 residues. The part of the CDR3 DNA that was read is TGTGCCAGTAGTATGAGGCGGGACTATGGC. This encodes CASSMRRDYG. The complete CDR3 sequence is CASSMRRDYGYTF.

About this clone itself: The CDR3 end lies 3 residues beyond the end of the read and is filled in from the germline J gene. The chain employs TRBV9 and TRBJ2-3; TRBD2 matches 10 bases. The germline V gene has CDR1 SGDLS and CDR2 YYNGEE. The CDR3 is 15 amino acids. With 2 bases clipped from V and 0 bases from J, the junction kept 0 bases outside the gene matches. The CDR3: CASSVGLASTDTQYF. The sequenced CDR3 bases are TGTGCCAGCAGCGTGGGACTAGCGAGCACAGATACG.

Notes on this clone: The read ends 3 residues early relative to the CDR3; the germline J gene fills the gap. The chain recombines TRBV20-1 with TRBJ2-2; TRBD2 matches 7 bases. Germline V lookup: CDR1 DFQATT, CDR2 SNEGSKA (reference sequence). V lost 1 base, J lost 0 bases, and 8 bases stayed unmatched. The CDR3 length is 17 residues. Here the CDR3 reads CSARASGREANTGELFF. CDR3 bases read: TGCAGTGCTAGAGCGTCGGGGAGGGAGGCGAACACCGGGGAG.

Details on this clone: The read is 3 residues too short to cover the CDR3 end, so that end is filled in from the germline J gene. The chain carries TRBV30 and TRBJ1-4; D possibly corresponds to TRBD1 (5 bases). Germline values: CDR1 GTSNPN, CDR2 SVGIG (reference sequence). This CDR3 has 16 residues. V was trimmed by 5 bases and J by 0 bases, leaving 16 bases between them. The CDR3 sequence is CAWQRGADATNEKLFF. The sequenced CDR3 bases are TGTGCCTGGCAGCGCGGGGCCGACGCAACTAATGAAAAA.

Regarding this clone: The read stops 3 residues short of the end of the CDR3; the missing end is completed from the germline J gene. The chain carries TRBV19 and TRBJ1-2; D is unresolved. The CDR3 contains 15 residues. Per germline, CDR1 LNHDA and CDR2 SQIVND (reference sequence). CDR3 protein: CASSGPPGAKNIYTF. CDR3 DNA, as far as it was read: TGTGCCAGTAGTGGGCCGCCCGGAGCCAAAAACATC.

In the case of this clone: At one boundary the junction diverges from the germline segment, which might be a read error. Read data end 3 residues before the CDR3 end; the end is taken from the germline J gene. Other DNA sequences from this sample encode an identical CDR3 as well. This chain uses TRBV7-9 with TRBJ2-2; D possibly corresponds to TRBD1 (5 bases). The CDR3 runs to 15 residues. Germline loops: CDR1 SEHNR, CDR2 FQNEAQ (reference sequence). The CDR3 region is CASSLKQGNTGELFF. The DNA read from the CDR3 is TGTGCCAGCAGCTTAAAGCAGGGAAACACTGGGGAG.

Of note for this clone: With the read ending 3 residues before the CDR3 end, the germline J gene is used to fill in that end. The chain couples TRBV7-9 to TRBJ1-2; a possible D gene is TRBD1 (6 bases). The CDR3 length is 14 residues. The germline gives CDR1 SEHNR, CDR2 FQNEAQ (reference sequence). The CDR3 here is CASSQRGGYNDYTF. The CDR3 bases that were read are TGTGCCAGCAGCCAGCGGGGGGGCTACAATGAC.

A note on this clone: The read is 3 residues too short to cover the CDR3 end, so that end is filled in from the germline J gene. V usage is TRBV5-4 and J usage is TRBJ2-3; TRBD2 might be the D (6 bases). The CDR3 contains 16 residues. CDR1 is SGHNT and CDR2 is YYREEE in the germline V gene (reference sequence). V shed 1 base and J shed 2 bases, with 14 bases lying between them. CDR3 in amino acids: CASSLPSGGDTDTQYF. The covered CDR3 bases are TGTGCCAGCAGCTTGCCCTCGGGCGGGGACACAGATACG.

The CDR3 region is CSARDGQRLSGANVLFF. The covered CDR3 bases are TGCAGTGCTAGAGACGGACAGAGACTCTCTGGGGCCAACGTG. The rearrangement uses TRBV20-1 and TRBJ2-2; D may be TRBD1 (6 bases). The DNA ends 3 residues before the CDR3 does, and the rest of the CDR3 is filled in from the germline J gene. Looked up from germline, CDR1 is DFQATT and CDR2 is SNEGSKA (reference sequence). CDR3 size: 17 residues.

The sequenced part of the CDR3 DNA is TGCAGTGCCAGGGGGCCCCAGGAAGAGACC. Residues: CSARGPQEET. The full CDR3 protein reads CSARGPQEETQYF. The V call is TRBV20-1, the J call TRBJ2-5; 8 nucleotides agree with TRBD1. The CDR3 end falls 3 residues outside the read, so it is completed with the germline J gene. CDR1 and CDR2 from the germline V gene are DFQATT and SNEGSKA (reference sequence). This CDR3 has 13 residues. V was clipped by 6 bases and J by 3 bases; unmatched bases: 6.

On this clone: The read stops 3 residues short of the end of the CDR3; the missing end is completed from the germline J gene. The rearrangement joins TRBV27 to TRBJ2-1; D may be TRBD2 (6 bases). The CDR3 loop spans 17 amino acids. V gave up 5 bases and J gave up 0 bases, with 17 bases separating them. Per germline, CDR1 MNHEY and CDR2 SMNVEV (reference sequence). The CDR3 sequence: CASSPRELAVSYNEQFF. The DNA read from the CDR3 is TGTGCCAGCAGTCCCAGGGAGTTAGCGGTCTCCTACAATGAG.

As concerns this clone: The read halts 3 residues ahead of the CDR3 end, with the missing end drawn from the germline J gene. J is TRBJ2-3 and V is TRBV5-1; weak D call: TRBD2 (7 bases). Trimming shortened V by 1 base and J by 2 bases, and 23 bases separated the two germline ends. This CDR3 region has 19 residues. Germline CDR1 SGHRS, CDR2 YFSETQ. CDR3 DNA (partial): TGCGCCAGCAGCTTGCGTCAAGGCGGGGGCCATAGTAACACAGATACG. This encodes CASSLRQGGGHSNTDT. The complete CDR3 protein is CASSLRQGGGHSNTDTQYF.

On this clone: The sequence runs out 3 residues before the end of the CDR3; the remainder is reconstructed from the germline J gene. The chain uses TRBV30 and TRBJ2-3; TRBD1 might be the D (5 bases). V lost 3 bases, J lost 0 bases, and 7 bases lay in between. This CDR3 contains 13 residues. Per germline, CDR1 GTSNPN and CDR2 SVGIG (reference sequence). The CDR3: CAWSKGSTDTQYF. The part of the CDR3 DNA that was read is TGTGCCTGGAGCAAGGGGAGCACAGATACG.

This clone is deemed medium-sized by its frequency. Read sequence stops 3 residues before the CDR3 end, and the germline J gene provides the missing end. The chain is built from TRBV18 and TRBJ1-4; 8 nucleotides align to TRBD1. CDR1 is KGHSH, CDR2 LQKENI, per germline. V trimming: 2 bases; J trimming: 5 bases; junction bases outside the gene matches: 1. The length of the CDR3 is 14 residues. CDR3 amino acids: CASSPWTGNEKLFF. CDR3 bases read: TGTGCCAGCTCACCATGGACAGGGAATGAAAAA.

Note on this clone: The read ends 3 residues early relative to the CDR3; the germline J gene fills the gap. The chain employs TRBV29-1 and TRBJ2-7; the D gene is possibly TRBD1 (6 bases). This CDR3 is 10 amino acids long. The V end lost 4 bases, the J end lost 6 bases, and 7 bases lay between the germline ends. Germline lookup yields CDR1 SQVTM and CDR2 ANQGSEA. The sequenced CDR3 bases are TGCAGCGTTGCAGGGGTCGAG. Its protein is CSVAGVE. The entire CDR3 is CSVAGVEQYF.

The DNA read from the CDR3 is TGTGCCAGCAGTGGAATAGCTAACTATGGC. Protein: CASSGIANYG. From start to end, the CDR3 is CASSGIANYGYTF. The rearrangement uses TRBV6-1 and TRBJ1-2; D gene unclear. The read is 3 residues too short to cover the CDR3 end, so that end is filled in from the germline J gene. The germline CDR1 and CDR2 sequences are MNHNS and SASEGT. The CDR3 totals 13 residues. With 4 bases removed from V and 0 bases from J, the gap between germline ends came to 6 bases.

CDR3 residues: CASSSMREQPTRQETQYF. CDR3 DNA (partial): TGTGCCAGCAGCTCTATGAGAGAGCAACCCACCCGCCAAGAGACG. The gene calls are TRBV7-3 and TRBJ2-3; D is ambiguous. The read stops 3 residues short of the end of the CDR3; the missing end is completed from the germline J gene. Germline assignment: CDR1 SGHTA and CDR2 FQGTGA. The CDR3 sequence is 18 residues long.

Details on this clone: The sequence runs out 3 residues before the end of the CDR3; the remainder is reconstructed from the germline J gene. The rearrangement links TRBV5-1 to TRBJ2-5, with TRBD1 matching 10 bases. The germline CDR1 and CDR2 sequences are SGHRS and YFSETQ. Unmatched junction bases numbered 6, after V lost 3 bases and J lost 4 bases. This CDR3 has 15 amino acids. Incomplete CDR3 DNA: TGCGCCAGCAGCTCCGACAGGGGGCGGGGAGAGACC. This gives the protein CASSSDRGRGET. The full CDR3 is CASSSDRGRGETQYF.

Turning to this clone: The read is 3 residues too short to cover the CDR3 end, so that end is filled in from the germline J gene. V is TRBV20-1 and J is TRBJ1-5; D gene uncertain. The CDR3 has 12 residues. V shed 6 bases and J shed 5 bases, with 11 bases lying between them. Germline assignment: CDR1 DFQATT and CDR2 SNEGSKA (reference sequence). The CDR3 sequence: CSASWHDQPQHF. The part of the CDR3 DNA that was read is TGCAGTGCCTCCTGGCATGATCAGCCC.

As to this clone: One junction end disagrees with the germline gene, perhaps due to a read error. The read halts 3 residues ahead of the CDR3 end, with the missing end drawn from the germline J gene. V is TRBV7-7 and J is TRBJ1-2; D is undetermined. CDR1 is SSHAT, CDR2 FNYEAQ, per germline (reference sequence). CDR3 length: 13 amino acids. CDR3 sequence reads: CASSFRIRETYTF. The sequenced part of the CDR3 DNA is TGTGCTAGCAGCTTCAGGATACGAGAGACC.

As to this clone: The missing CDR3 end, 3 residues past where the read stops, is filled in from the germline J gene. The rearrangement uses TRBV5-6 and TRBJ1-1, with 7 bases matching TRBD1. CDR1 is SGHDT and CDR2 is YYEEEE in the germline V gene. There are 14 residues in the CDR3. The CDR3 DNA, read in part, is TGTGCCAGCAGGCGGGCAGGGGGGCCGATGAAC. This codes for CASRRAGGPMN. The full CDR3 sequence reads CASRRAGGPMNAFF.

The CDR3 here is CASTTRGDRDEKLFF. CDR3 bases read: TGCGCCAGCACCACCCGGGGGGACAGGGACGAAAAA. The rearrangement links TRBV5-1 to TRBJ1-4; 9 bases map to TRBD1. The CDR3 goes on 3 residues after the read ends, and that part is filled in from the germline J gene. This CDR3 has 15 amino acids. The trim removed 6 bases at V and 8 bases at J, leaving 11 bases unmatched. Per germline, CDR1 SGHRS and CDR2 YFSETQ.

In regard to this clone: From the germline J gene comes the end of the CDR3, since the read stops 3 residues before it. This chain uses TRBV12-3 or TRBV12-4 with TRBJ2-1; 7 bases line up with TRBD1. J lost 6 bases, V lost 6 bases, and 5 bases had no gene match. This CDR3 is 13 amino acids long. CDR3 DNA (partial): TGTGCCAGCAGCCAACGGACAGGCAATGAG. Its translation is CASSQRTGNE. The entire CDR3 is CASSQRTGNEQFF.

Remarks on this clone: Read coverage stops 3 residues before the CDR3 terminus; the germline J gene supplies the remainder. V is TRBV13 and J is TRBJ2-3; 13 bases line up with TRBD2. The CDR3 has 18 residues. Germline trimming cut 5 bases from V and 0 bases from J; bases unmatched to any gene: 8. Germline CDR1 reads PRHDT; CDR2 reads FYEKMQ (reference sequence). The CDR3 bases that were read are TGTGCCAGCAGCCAGACTAGCGGGGGGCTCTCTAGCACAGATACG. As protein: CASSQTSGGLSSTDT. The full CDR3 reads CASSQTSGGLSSTDTQYF.

Concerning this clone itself: Read coverage stops 3 residues before the CDR3 terminus; the germline J gene supplies the remainder. V gene TRBV7-9 combines with J gene TRBJ1-2; TRBD1 might be the D (6 bases). CDR3 size: 14 residues. CDR1 is SEHNR, CDR2 FQNEAQ, per germline (reference sequence). CDR3 sequence reads: CASSLVRDNYEYTF. Partial CDR3 DNA: TGTGCCAGCAGCTTAGTTAGGGACAACTACGAA.

With respect to this clone: The read finishes 3 residues shy of the CDR3 end, and the germline J gene is used to complete it. The V and J genes are TRBV13 and TRBJ2-3; TRBD2 matches at 10 bases. Unmatched junction bases numbered 11, after V lost 3 bases and J lost 8 bases. The CDR3 extends over 16 amino acids. Germline V gene lookup returns CDR1 PRHDT and CDR2 FYEKMQ (reference sequence). CDR3 DNA, as far as it was read: TGTGCCAGCAGCTTCAGTCTAGCGGGGGATAGAGGTACG. Its protein product is CASSFSLAGDRGT. The CDR3 as a whole reads CASSFSLAGDRGTQYF.

Regarding this clone: The read gets to within 3 residues of the CDR3 end, and the germline J gene fills in the rest. V and J are TRBV19 and TRBJ1-6; D gene ambiguous. The CDR3 runs to 14 residues. Germline CDR1 reads LNHDA; CDR2 reads SQIVND (reference sequence). CDR3 in amino acids: CASSMGTANNPLHF. The covered CDR3 bases are TGTGCCAGTAGTATGGGTACAGCCAATAACCCC.

Notes on this clone: The CDR3 end is not reached by the read, which stops 3 residues before it; the germline J gene fills it in. The genes are TRBV12-3 or TRBV12-4 and TRBJ2-2; 8 bases align to TRBD1. Trimming removed 6 bases from V and 4 bases from J; junction bases left unmatched: 4. The CDR3 is 14 amino acids. Here the CDR3 reads CASSGQGATGELFF. CDR3 DNA, as far as it was read: TGTGCCAGCAGCGGACAGGGCGCCACCGGGGAG.